Listed below are T cell receptor beta chains from one sample, sequenced in a study of blood T cell repertoires in COVID-19. TCRdb keeps only in-frame clones here, not all; method: immunoSEQ multiplex PCR. The sample has 150,000 to 200,000 clones, around 77% seen once. The sample consisted of peripheral blood. These TCRs come from a man in his 70s with acute or convalescent COVID-19. CDR3s include the opening cysteine and the closing phenylalanine or tryptophan. D genes are given only for firm matches. A row's size may be missing; if present it is once, few, many or a size class.

TRBV7-9	NA	TRBJ2-7	once	CASSLAGVYEQYF	TGTGCCAGCAGCTTAGCGGGAGTCTACGAGCAGTACTTC
TRBV27	TRBD1	TRBJ2-7	NA	CASSSPGQNYEQYF	TGTGCCAGCAGTTCCCCGGGACAGAACTACGAGCAGTACTTC
TRBV15	NA	TRBJ2-7	few	CATSRGTGTFNEQYF	TGTGCCACCAGCAGGGGGACCGGGACATTCAACGAGCAGTACTTC
TRBV14	NA	TRBJ2-7	NA	CASSQDVQMTYEQYF	TGTGCCAGCAGCCAAGATGTACAGATGACCTACGAGCAGTACTTC
TRBV6-5	NA	TRBJ2-7	NA	CASGGVYEQYF	TGTGCCAGTGGAGGGGTCTACGAGCAGTACTTC
TRBV20-1	NA	TRBJ2-7	NA	CSAGGLYEQYF	TGCAGTGCCGGGGGGCTCTACGAGCAGTACTTC
TRBV3-1/TRBV3-2	TRBD1	TRBJ2-7	few	CASSPRDRGNEQYF	TGTGCCAGCAGCCCCCGGGACAGGGGCAACGAGCAGTACTTC
TRBV7-9	NA	TRBJ2-1	NA	CASSFRGGFEQFF	TGTGCCAGCAGCTTTAGGGGGGGATTCGAGCAGTTCTTC
TRBV3-1/TRBV3-2	TRBD1	TRBJ1-6	many	CASSGGQGNSPLHF	TGTGCCAGCAGCGGCGGACAGGGTAATTCACCCCTCCACTTT
TRBV6-5	TRBD1	TRBJ1-6	NA	CASRIRTGRNSPLHF	TGTGCCAGCAGAATTCGGACAGGGCGTAATTCACCCCTCCACTTT
TRBV27	TRBD1	TRBJ1-2	NA	CASSLWTGGAGGYTF	TGTGCCAGCAGTTTGTGGACAGGGGGCGCGGGGGGCTACACCTTC
TRBV11-2	TRBD1	TRBJ2-7	few	CASSSGTGNYEQYF	TGTGCCAGCAGCTCAGGGACAGGGAATTACGAGCAGTACTTC
TRBV7-9	NA	TRBJ2-1	NA	CASIDSYNEQFF	TGTGCCAGCATAGACTCCTACAATGAGCAGTTCTTC
TRBV19	TRBD1	TRBJ1-1	NA	CASSLPGQGTLNTEAFF	TGTGCCAGTAGCCTACCGGGACAGGGCACCCTGAACACTGAAGCTTTCTTT
TRBV19	NA	TRBJ1-6	NA	CASSDAGQSSYNSPLHF	TGTGCCAGTAGTGACGCGGGGCAGAGCTCCTATAATTCACCCCTCCACTTT
TRBV28	TRBD2	TRBJ2-1	NA	CASLRLAGDNEQFF	TGTGCCAGCTTGAGGCTAGCGGGAGACAATGAGCAGTTCTTC
TRBV19	TRBD1	TRBJ2-7	NA	CASSIGQGRGYEQYF	TGTGCCAGTAGTATAGGACAGGGTCGTGGCTACGAGCAGTACTTC
TRBV7-9	NA	TRBJ1-1	few	CASSSGHQSSF	TGTGCCAGCAGCTCTGGGCATCAGTCGAGTTTT
TRBV3-1/TRBV3-2	NA	TRBJ2-1	NA	CASSQFAGTGNEQFF	TGTGCCAGCAGCCAATTTGCGGGGACGGGGAATGAGCAGTTCTTC
TRBV29-1	NA	TRBJ2-1	few	CSVEDPGGLVDNEQFF	TGCAGCGTTGAAGATCCGGGGGGCCTGGTCGACAATGAGCAGTTCTTC
TRBV11-2	NA	TRBJ2-7	NA	CASSLETGSYEQYF	TGTGCCAGCAGCTTAGAAACAGGGTCCTACGAGCAGTACTTC
TRBV5-1	NA	TRBJ1-2	NA	CASSFSGLLYGYTF	TGCGCCAGCAGCTTTTCGGGTCTCCTGTATGGCTACACCTTC
TRBV5-1	TRBD2	TRBJ2-1	NA	CASSFLTSALNEQFF	TGCGCCAGCAGCTTCCTCACTAGCGCCCTAAATGAGCAGTTCTTC
TRBV24-1	TRBD1	TRBJ1-4	NA	CATSDSPGQGGEKLFF	TGTGCCACCAGTGATTCTCCGGGACAGGGAGGGGAAAAACTGTTTTTT
TRBV30	NA	TRBJ2-7	NA	CAWSAALYEQYF	TGTGCCTGGAGTGCAGCGCTATACGAGCAGTACTTC
TRBV14	NA	TRBJ2-7	NA	CASSQGQLAYEQYF	TGTGCCAGCAGCCAAGGACAGCTTGCCTACGAGCAGTACTTC
TRBV4-1	NA	TRBJ1-6	few	CASSQESGRYNSPLHF	TGCGCCAGCAGCCAAGAATCAGGGCGCTATAATTCACCCCTCCACTTT
TRBV5-1	NA	TRBJ1-1	NA	CASSGMGAGTEAFF	TGCGCCAGCAGCGGGATGGGCGCGGGCACTGAAGCTTTCTTT
TRBV6-5	NA	TRBJ1-2	NA	CASRTGGGDYGYTF	TGTGCCAGCAGGACAGGAGGAGGAGACTATGGCTACACCTTC
TRBV27	TRBD1	TRBJ2-1	NA	CASRSTGGNYNEQFF	TGTGCCAGCAGGTCGACAGGGGGCAACTACAATGAGCAGTTCTTC
TRBV19	TRBD2	TRBJ2-2	NA	CASSMEETSYTGELFF	TGTGCCAGTAGTATGGAGGAGACTAGCTACACCGGGGAGCTGTTTTTT
TRBV18	TRBD2	TRBJ2-2	NA	CASSSRTSGNTGELFF	TGTGCCAGCTCATCTAGGACTAGCGGGAACACCGGGGAGCTGTTTTTT
TRBV11-2	NA	TRBJ2-7	once	CASSLMRVQTAEQYF	TGTGCCAGCAGCTTAATGCGGGTTCAAACGGCCGAGCAGTACTTC
TRBV3-1/TRBV3-2	NA	TRBJ2-7	NA	CASSQPETGPDEQYF	TGTGCCAGCAGCCAACCGGAGACAGGTCCCGACGAGCAGTACTTC
TRBV19	NA	TRBJ1-3	NA	CASSMGRISAGNTIYF	TGTGCCAGTAGTATGGGCAGGATAAGTGCCGGAAACACCATATATTTT
TRBV6-5	NA	TRBJ1-5	NA	CASRSTGSNQPQHF	TGTGCCAGCAGATCTACAGGGAGCAATCAGCCCCAGCATTTT
TRBV6-5	NA	TRBJ2-7	NA	CASSYSRGGAYEQYF	TGTGCCAGCAGTTACTCCCGAGGCGGCGCCTACGAGCAGTACTTC
TRBV11-3	NA	TRBJ1-6	NA	CASSLVGVGSPLHF	TGTGCCAGCAGCTTAGTAGGGGTAGGTTCACCCCTCCACTTT
TRBV13	TRBD2	TRBJ2-3	NA	CASSLWTSGRYTDTQYF	TGTGCCAGCAGCTTGTGGACTAGCGGGAGGTACACAGATACGCAGTATTTT
TRBV7-2	NA	TRBJ2-2	NA	CASRVGGTYTGELFF	TGTGCCAGCAGGGTGGGGGGAACTTACACCGGGGAGCTGTTTTTT
TRBV7-2	TRBD2	TRBJ2-5	NA	CASSLSSGTETQYF	TGTGCCAGCAGCCTTTCTAGCGGGACAGAGACCCAGTACTTC
TRBV4-1	TRBD2	TRBJ2-1	NA	CASSQDPALAGEQFF	TGCGCCAGCAGCCAAGATCCGGCGCTAGCGGGCGAGCAGTTCTTC
TRBV19	TRBD1	TRBJ1-6	NA	CASSTTGTANSPLHF	TGTGCCAGTAGTACCACCGGGACAGCGAATTCACCCCTCCACTTT
TRBV18	TRBD1	TRBJ1-4	NA	CASSPRGQSTNEKLFF	TGTGCCAGCTCACCTAGGGGGCAGTCAACTAATGAAAAACTGTTTTTT